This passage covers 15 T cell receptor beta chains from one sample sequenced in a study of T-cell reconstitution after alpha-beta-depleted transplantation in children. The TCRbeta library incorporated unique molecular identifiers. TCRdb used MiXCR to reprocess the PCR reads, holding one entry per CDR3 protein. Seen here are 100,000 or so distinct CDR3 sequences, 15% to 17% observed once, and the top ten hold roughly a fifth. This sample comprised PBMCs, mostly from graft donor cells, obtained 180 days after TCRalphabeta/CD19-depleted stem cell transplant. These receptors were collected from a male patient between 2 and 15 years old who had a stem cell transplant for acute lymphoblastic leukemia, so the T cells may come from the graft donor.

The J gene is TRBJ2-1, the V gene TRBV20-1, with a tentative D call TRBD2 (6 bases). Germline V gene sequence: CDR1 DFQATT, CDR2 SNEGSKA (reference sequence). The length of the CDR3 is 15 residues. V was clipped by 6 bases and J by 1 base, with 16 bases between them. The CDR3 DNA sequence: TGCAGTGCCCTTTTACTAGCCGAGTCCTACAATGAGCAGTTCTTC. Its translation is CSALLLAESYNEQFF.

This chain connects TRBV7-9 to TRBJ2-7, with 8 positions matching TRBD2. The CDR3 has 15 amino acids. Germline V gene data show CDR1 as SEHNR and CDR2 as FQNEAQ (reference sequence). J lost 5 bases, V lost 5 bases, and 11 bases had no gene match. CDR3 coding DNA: TGTGCCAGCAGCCGCGGTAGGAGCGGGGGAAACGAGCAGTACTTC. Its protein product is CASSRGRSGGNEQYF.

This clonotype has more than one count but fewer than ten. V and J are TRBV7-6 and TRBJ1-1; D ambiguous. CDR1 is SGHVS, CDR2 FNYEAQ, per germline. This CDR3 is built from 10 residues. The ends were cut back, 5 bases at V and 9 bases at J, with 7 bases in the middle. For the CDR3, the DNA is TGTGCCAGCAGCCCTCGAAAAGCTTTCTTT. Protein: CASSPRKAFF.

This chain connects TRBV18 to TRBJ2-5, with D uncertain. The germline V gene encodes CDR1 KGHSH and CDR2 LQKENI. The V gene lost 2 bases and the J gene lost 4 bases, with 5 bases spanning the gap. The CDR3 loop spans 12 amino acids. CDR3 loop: CASSPEVETQYF. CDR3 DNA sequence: TGTGCCAGCTCACCAGAGGTAGAGACCCAGTACTTC.

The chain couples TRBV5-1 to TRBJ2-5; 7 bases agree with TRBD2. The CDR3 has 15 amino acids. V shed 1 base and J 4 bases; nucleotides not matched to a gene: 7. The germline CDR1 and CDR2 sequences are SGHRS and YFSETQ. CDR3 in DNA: TGCGCCAGCAGCTTGCCGGGGGGATGGCGAGAGACCCAGTACTTC. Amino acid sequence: CASSLPGGWRETQYF.

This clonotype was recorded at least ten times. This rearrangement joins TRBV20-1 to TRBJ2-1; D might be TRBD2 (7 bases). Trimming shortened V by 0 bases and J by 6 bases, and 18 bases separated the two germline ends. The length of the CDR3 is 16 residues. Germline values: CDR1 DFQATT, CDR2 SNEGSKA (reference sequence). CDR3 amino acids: CSARDLSLGGANEQFF. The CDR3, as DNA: TGCAGTGCTAGAGATTTGAGTTTAGGGGGGGCCAATGAGCAGTTCTTC.

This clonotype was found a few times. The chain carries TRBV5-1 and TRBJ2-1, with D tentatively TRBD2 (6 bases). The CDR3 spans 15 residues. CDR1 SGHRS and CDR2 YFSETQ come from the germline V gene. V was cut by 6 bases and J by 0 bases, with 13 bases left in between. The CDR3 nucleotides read TGCGCCAGCACCTCTGACGGGAGCTCCTACAATGAGCAGTTCTTC. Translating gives CASTSDGSSYNEQFF.

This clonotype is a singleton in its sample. The CDR3 spells CSARATGYEQYF. For the CDR3, the DNA is TGCAGTGCTAGGGCGACAGGATACGAGCAGTACTTC. The chain has TRBV20-1 and TRBJ2-7; D is possibly TRBD1 (6 bases). Trimming shortened V by 3 bases and J by 4 bases, and 10 bases separated the two germline ends. The CDR3 is 12 residues long. CDR1 and CDR2 (germline): DFQATT, SNEGSKA (reference sequence).

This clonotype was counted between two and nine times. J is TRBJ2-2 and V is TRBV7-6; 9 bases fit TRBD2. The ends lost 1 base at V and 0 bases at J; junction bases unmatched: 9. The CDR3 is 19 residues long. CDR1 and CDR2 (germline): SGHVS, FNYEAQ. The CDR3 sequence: CASSLVEGIAGANTGELFF. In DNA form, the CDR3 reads TGTGCCAGCAGCTTAGTAGAGGGCATAGCGGGGGCGAACACCGGGGAGCTGTTTTTT.

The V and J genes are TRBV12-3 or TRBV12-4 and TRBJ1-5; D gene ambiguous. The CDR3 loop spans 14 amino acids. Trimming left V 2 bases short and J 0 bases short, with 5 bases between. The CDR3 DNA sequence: TGTGCCAGCAGTTTATCGGGTAGCAATCAGCCCCAGCATTTT. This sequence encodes CASSLSGSNQPQHF.

As DNA, the CDR3 is TGTGCCAGCAGCCCAGGATACGAGCAGTACTTC. This translates into CASSPGYEQYF. The chain carries TRBV3-1 and TRBJ2-7; no reliable D call. CDR3 length: 11 amino acids. CDR1 is LGHDT and CDR2 is YNNKEL in the germline V gene (reference sequence). Trimming left V 4 bases short and J 4 bases short, with 5 bases between.

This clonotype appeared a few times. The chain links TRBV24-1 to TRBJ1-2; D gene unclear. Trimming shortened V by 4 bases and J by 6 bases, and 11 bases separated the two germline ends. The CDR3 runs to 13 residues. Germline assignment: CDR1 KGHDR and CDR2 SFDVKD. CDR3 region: CATSEEVFDGYTF. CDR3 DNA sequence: TGTGCCACCAGTGAAGAGGTTTTCGATGGCTACACCTTC.

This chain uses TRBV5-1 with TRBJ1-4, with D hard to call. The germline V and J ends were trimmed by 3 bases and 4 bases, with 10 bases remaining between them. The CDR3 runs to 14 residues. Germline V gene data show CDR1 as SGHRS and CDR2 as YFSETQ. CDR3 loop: CASSSDWVNEKLFF. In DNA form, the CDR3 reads TGCGCCAGCAGCTCCGATTGGGTTAATGAAAAACTGTTTTTT.

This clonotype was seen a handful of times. CDR3 loop: CASSLIGQGLYEQYF. The DNA for the CDR3 is TGTGCCAGCAGCTTAATTGGACAGGGACTCTACGAGCAGTACTTC. This chain uses TRBV7-2 with TRBJ2-7; 8 nucleotides agree with TRBD1. This CDR3 is 15 amino acids long. CDR1 is SGHTA, CDR2 FQGNSA, per germline. Trimming cost V 2 bases and J 3 bases; bases outside gene matches: 6.

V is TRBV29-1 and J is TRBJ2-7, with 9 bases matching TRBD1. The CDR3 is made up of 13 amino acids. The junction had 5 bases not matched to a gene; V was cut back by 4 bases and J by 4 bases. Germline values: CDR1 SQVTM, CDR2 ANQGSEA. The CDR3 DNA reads TGCAGCGTTGCCTCCGGACAGGGGTACGAGCAGTACTTC. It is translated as CSVASGQGYEQYF.